Listed here are 13 T cell receptor beta chains from one sample, sequenced in a study of blood T cell repertoires in COVID-19. Sequencing was performed with immunoSEQ multiplex PCR; in TCRdb, only in-frame clones are kept and a portion is missing. The repertoire holds around 110,000 clones, with over 75% as singletons. The sequenced sample was peripheral blood. Source of these receptors: a human donor with active COVID-19. The donor label of this sample is uncertain.

The CDR3 here is CASSYNRGSLDGYTF. CDR3 nucleotide sequence: TGTGCCAGCAGTTACAACAGGGGGAGCCTAGATGGCTACACCTTC. V and J are TRBV6-2 or TRBV6-3 and TRBJ1-2; 8 bases fit TRBD1. Germline V lookup: CDR1 MNHEY, CDR2 SVGEGT. The CDR3 contains 15 residues. V gave up 2 bases and J gave up 6 bases; unmatched junction bases: 8.

This clone occurred once. The rearrangement joins TRBV4-3 to TRBJ1-6; 8 bases are a match to TRBD1. Germline V CDR1 and CDR2: LGHNA, YSLEER. CDR3 length: 15 amino acids. V dropped 5 bases and J dropped 5; count of bases not matched to a gene: 5. The DNA of the CDR3 is TGCGCCAGCAGCGAAGGGACAGGCGATAATTCACCCCTCCACTTT. Translated, it gives CASSEGTGDNSPLHF.

J is TRBJ1-1 and V is TRBV4-3, with D perhaps matching TRBD1 (6 bases). The CDR3 consists of 13 residues. Trimming pared 6 bases from V and 5 bases from J, leaving 13 bases between. Germline CDR1 and CDR2: LGHNA and YSLEER. CDR3 loop: CASRHREGTEAFF. The CDR3 nucleotides read TGCGCCAGCAGGCACAGGGAAGGGACTGAAGCTTTCTTT.

The DNA for the CDR3 is TGTGCTAGTGGTACAGCCGGGACAGGGCACACCGGGGAGCTGTTTTTT. Translating gives CASGTAGTGHTGELFF. This rearrangement joins TRBV12-5 to TRBJ2-2, with 9 bases that match TRBD1. This CDR3 contains 16 residues. The J segment lost 3 bases and the V segment lost 5 bases, leaving 7 bases of the junction unmatched. Germline CDR1 LGHNT, CDR2 FRNRAP.

The chain uses TRBV7-2 and TRBJ2-7; maybe TRBD2 (5 bases). There are 14 residues in the CDR3. Germline V gene data show CDR1 as SGHTA and CDR2 as FQGNSA. Trimming took off 1 base at V and 0 bases at J, with 7 bases between the two ends. CDR3: CASSLERYSYEQYF. The DNA for the CDR3 is TGTGCCAGCAGCTTAGAGCGGTACTCCTACGAGCAGTACTTC.

The chain links TRBV4-1 to TRBJ1-5; the D is unclear. Germline loops: CDR1 MGHRA, CDR2 YSYEKL. The CDR3 has 17 amino acids. V was cut by 0 bases and J by 3 bases, with 15 bases left in between. CDR3 sequence reads: CASSQDPLGTYNQPQHF. CDR3 DNA: TGCGCCAGCAGCCAAGACCCTTTGGGCACCTACAATCAGCCCCAGCATTTT.

V usage is TRBV4-2 and J usage is TRBJ2-5; 8 bases agree with TRBD1. Germline V CDR1 and CDR2: LGHNA, YNFKEQ. The CDR3 contains 16 residues. After removal of 1 base from V and 4 bases from J, the junction contained 8 bases not matched to a gene. The DNA for the CDR3 is TGTGCCAGCAGCCAAGCGGGCAGGGGGCAAGGAGAGACCCAGTACTTC. Protein sequence: CASSQAGRGQGETQYF.

The chain carries TRBV27 and TRBJ2-7; TRBD1 matches at 8 bases. The germline gives CDR1 MNHEY, CDR2 SMNVEV (reference sequence). CDR3 size: 14 residues. V was clipped by 6 bases and J by 5 bases; unmatched bases: 9. CDR3 bases: TGTGCCAGCAGCCCCGACAGGGGCCCTAACGAGCAGTACTTC. Its protein is CASSPDRGPNEQYF.

The chain employs TRBV25-1 and TRBJ1-3, with 9 positions matching TRBD1. CDR1 and CDR2 (germline): MGHDK, SYGVNS. The CDR3 loop spans 15 amino acids. The V gene end was trimmed by 3 bases and the J gene end by 3 bases; junction bases not matched to a gene: 3. The CDR3 sequence is CASSEGTGLGNTIYF. The CDR3 DNA is TGTGCCAGCAGTGAGGGGACAGGGCTTGGAAACACCATATATTTT.

The DNA of the CDR3 is TGTGCCAGCAGTATTAAAACAGGGTCTGGGCCCCTCCACTTT. Translating gives CASSIKTGSGPLHF. The chain employs TRBV2 and TRBJ1-6; tentative D call: TRBD1 (6 bases). CDR3 length: 14 amino acids. In germline, CDR1 is SNHLY, CDR2 FYNNEI. Between the trimmed V and J ends, which lost 5 bases and 13 bases, there was a span of 18 bases.

At least ten counts were recorded for this clone. This rearrangement joins TRBV9 to TRBJ1-6; D may be TRBD1 (5 bases). Trimming took off 3 bases at V and 4 bases at J, with 11 bases between the two ends. Germline CDR1 reads SGDLS; CDR2 reads YYNGEE. CDR3 length: 15 residues. CDR3 loop: CASSAQGGYNSPLHF. The CDR3 DNA sequence: TGTGCCAGCAGCGCCCAGGGAGGATATAATTCACCCCTCCACTTT.

This chain links TRBV27 with TRBJ1-2, with 9 bases matching TRBD1. The germline CDR1 and CDR2 sequences are MNHEY and SMNVEV (reference sequence). V lost 5 bases and J lost 2; bases outside the gene matches: 12. The CDR3 totals 17 residues. In nucleotides, the CDR3 is TGTGCCAGCAGTGCAGGGACAGGGAGTGGGGGGAACTATGGCTACACCTTC. Protein product: CASSAGTGSGGNYGYTF.

The V and J genes are TRBV9 and TRBJ2-7; a weak D match, TRBD2 (6 bases). The germline CDR1 and CDR2 sequences are SGDLS and YYNGEE. The CDR3 is made up of 16 amino acids. V was clipped by 0 bases and J by 2 bases, with 15 bases between them. For the CDR3, the DNA is TGTGCCAGCAGCGTAGCCGAGACTAGTCGCACCTACGAGCAGTACTTC. It is translated as CASSVAETSRTYEQYF.